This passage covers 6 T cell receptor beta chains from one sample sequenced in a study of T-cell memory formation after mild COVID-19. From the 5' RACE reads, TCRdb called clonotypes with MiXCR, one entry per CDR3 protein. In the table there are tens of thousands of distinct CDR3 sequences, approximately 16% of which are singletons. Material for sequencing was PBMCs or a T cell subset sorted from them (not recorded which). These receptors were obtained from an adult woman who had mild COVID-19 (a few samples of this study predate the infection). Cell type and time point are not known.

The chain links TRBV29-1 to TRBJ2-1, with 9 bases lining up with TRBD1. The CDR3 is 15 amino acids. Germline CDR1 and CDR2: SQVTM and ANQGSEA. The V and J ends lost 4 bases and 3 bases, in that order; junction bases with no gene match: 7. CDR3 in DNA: TGCAGCGTTGCTAGACAGGGGGGGAACTACAATGAGCAGTTCTTC. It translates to CSVARQGGNYNEQFF.

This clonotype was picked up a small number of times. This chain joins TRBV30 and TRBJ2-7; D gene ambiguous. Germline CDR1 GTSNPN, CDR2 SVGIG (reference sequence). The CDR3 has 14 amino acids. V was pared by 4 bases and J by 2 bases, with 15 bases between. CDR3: CAWKGSLPPYEQYF. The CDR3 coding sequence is TGTGCCTGGAAGGGCAGTTTACCTCCCTACGAGCAGTACTTC.

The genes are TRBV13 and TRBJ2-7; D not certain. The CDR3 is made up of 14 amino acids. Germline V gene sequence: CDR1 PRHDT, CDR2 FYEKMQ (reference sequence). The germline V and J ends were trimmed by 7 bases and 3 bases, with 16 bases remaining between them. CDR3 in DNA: TGTGCCAGCATCACTTGGAAGGACCGCTACGAGCAGTACTTC. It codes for CASITWKDRYEQYF. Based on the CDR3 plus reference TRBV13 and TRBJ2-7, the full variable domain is AAGVIQSPRHLIKEKRETATLKCYPIPRHDTVYWYQQGPGQDPQFLISFYEKMQSDKGSIPDRFSAQQFSDYHSELNMSSLELGDSALYFCASITWKDRYEQYFGPGTRLTVT.

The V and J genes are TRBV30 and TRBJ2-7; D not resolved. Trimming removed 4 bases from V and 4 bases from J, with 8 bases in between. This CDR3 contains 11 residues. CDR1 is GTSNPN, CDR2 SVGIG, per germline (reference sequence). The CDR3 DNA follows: TGTGCCTGGAACGCGCCTTACGAGCAGTACTTC. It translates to CAWNAPYEQYF.

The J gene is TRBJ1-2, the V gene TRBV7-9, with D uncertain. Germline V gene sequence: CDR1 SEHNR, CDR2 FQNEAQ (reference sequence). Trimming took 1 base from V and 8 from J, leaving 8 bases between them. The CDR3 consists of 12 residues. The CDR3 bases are TGTGCCAGCAGCTTAGGGGCAGAAGGCTACACCTTC. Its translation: CASSLGAEGYTF.

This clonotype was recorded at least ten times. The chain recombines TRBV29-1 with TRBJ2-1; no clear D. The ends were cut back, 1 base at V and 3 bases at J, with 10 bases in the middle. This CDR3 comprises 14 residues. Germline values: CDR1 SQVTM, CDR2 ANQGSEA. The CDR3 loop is CSVEGHAIYNEQFF. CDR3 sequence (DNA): TGCAGCGTTGAAGGTCACGCGATCTACAATGAGCAGTTCTTC.